This T cell receptor beta chain was documented in a study of blood T cell repertoires in COVID-19 (dated by TCRdb to the early 2020s). Turning to the overall study: Collaborator samples came from the United States, Italy and Spain and covered acute and convalescent phases of COVID-19. The prospective study material was composed of cDNA or gDNA derived from T cells, B-cell-depleted T cells, or PBMCs. Deeply sampled blood TCRbeta repertoires from subjects exposed to, actively infected with, or recovered from COVID-19 were included in the dataset. The repertoires were released in a freely available public database intended as a resource for research on the immune response to SARS-CoV-2. The samples were drawn from the first 160 participants of the ongoing ImmuneRACE study and from 950 to 1,500 subjects provided by 6 global collaborators. The sample metadata nearly always contained a de-identified subject ID, COVID-19 status, age in years and sex. Where HLA class I and class II types were available, the types were taken from metadata supplied by the sample provider, not from assay-based typing. Results and caveats for the whole study, not just this receptor: The amount of clinical and demographic metadata varied by source and participant and was provided uncurated.

Enrolling through a virtual design, the prospective study's participants ranged in age from roughly 18 to 90 years and lived across 24 United States geographic areas. In the prospective study, participants were assigned to cohorts based on the clinical history participants reported in a screening survey and a study questionnaire. In the prospective study, whole blood, serum and a nasopharyngeal or oropharyngeal swab were collected from each participant by mobile phlebotomists. Additional blood draws and questionnaires over an approximately two-month period could optionally be provided by prospective study participants. Before DNA extraction, blood samples from the prospective study were shipped at room temperature or frozen. In the case of this clone: Its binding antigen is unknown. Nothing much larger sits one base from this clone, and base qualities are not available.

TCRbeta CDR3 regions were amplified from genomic DNA using the immunoSEQ Assay, a bias-controlled multiplex PCR. In the source study's methods: Within the assay, amplification of reference gene primers was used to estimate how many nucleated cells each sample contained. To quantify the absolute abundance of each unique TCRbeta CDR3 rearrangement, sequence reads were collapsed and filtered. Productive Simpson clonality was computed per sample as the square root of Simpson's diversity index over productive rearrangements. The table comes from immuneACCESS by way of TCRdb, which keeps in-frame sequences with V and J called. Part of the clones is missing from these tables; in studies checked, under half for an unresolved V gene and the rest for unknown reasons. V, J and clone size reflect that table, while D and trimming were determined from the DNA. Present in this sample are approximately 250,000 clones, about nine tenths of which were seen just once. 1% to 1.5% of the sample is held by the ten biggest clonotypes.

Trimming accounts for 6 bases at V and 2 bases at J, while the number of junction bases matched to no gene is 3. From the germline V gene, CDR1 is KGHSH and CDR2 is LQKENI. From the cysteine through the phenylalanine, the CDR3 covers 14 amino acids. Only the CDR3 part of the read is kept: 42 bases, read in frame from the first base. The receptor's source is a woman aged 40 to 55 with acute COVID-19. The sample comprised PBMCs or T cells enriched from blood (not recorded which). In this chain, TRBV18 is recombined with TRBJ2-5, with 10 bases in between that match TRBD2. The bases read TGTGCCAGCTCGTCGACTAGCGGGCAAGAGACCCAGTACTTC. Translation gives CASSSTSGQETQYF.